What follows are 19 T cell receptor beta chains derived from one specimen sequenced in a study of blood T cell repertoires in COVID-19. TCRdb's table, derived via immunoSEQ multiplex PCR, lists solely in-frame clones and lacks some. Among some 70,000 clones listed, 80% to 90% were seen once. The sequencing input was peripheral blood. The receptors stem from a man aged 50 to 59 with active COVID-19.

V and J are TRBV9 and TRBJ2-1, with D tentatively TRBD2 (6 bases). From germline, CDR1 is SGDLS and CDR2 YYNGEE. Trimming removed 1 base from V and 7 bases from J, with 15 bases in between. The CDR3 is 15 residues long. CDR3 sequence reads: CASSVWEVMVNEQFF. CDR3 sequence (DNA): TGTGCCAGCAGCGTATGGGAGGTTATGGTAAATGAGCAGTTCTTC.

The rearrangement joins TRBV27 to TRBJ1-5, with D unresolved. The CDR3 extends over 13 amino acids. The germline V and J ends were trimmed by 0 bases and 4 bases, with 4 bases remaining between them. The germline V gene has CDR1 MNHEY and CDR2 SMNVEV (reference sequence). DNA for the CDR3: TGTGCCAGCAGTTTATCTAGTAATCAGCCCCAGCATTTT. This sequence encodes CASSLSSNQPQHF.

V usage is TRBV6-5 and J usage is TRBJ2-7; no clear D gene. This CDR3 region has 13 residues. Germline CDR1 MNHEY, CDR2 SVGAGI. V was pared by 9 bases and J by 3 bases, with 15 bases between. CDR3 DNA: TGTGCCAGTCTTGGAGCTCCCCACTACGAGCAGTACTTC. Protein: CASLGAPHYEQYF.

The CDR3 region has the DNA TGTGCCAGCAGGTTATGGACAGGATCCTACGAGCAGTACTTC. It codes for CASRLWTGSYEQYF. This rearrangement joins TRBV5-5 to TRBJ2-7; 7 bases agree with TRBD1. The CDR3 has 14 amino acids. Germline V lookup: CDR1 SGHKS, CDR2 YYEKEE (reference sequence). V shed 5 bases, J shed 1 base, and the junction held 6 bases outside the gene matches.

CDR3 DNA sequence: TGTGCCAGCACCCCCGGGCGGGGGTCAGGGGAAAAACTGTTTTTT. It specifies CASTPGRGSGEKLFF. The chain recombines TRBV5-5 with TRBJ1-4; a possible D gene is TRBD1 (5 bases). The CDR3 spans 15 residues. Trimming stripped 6 bases from V and 8 bases from J, with 20 bases between. Germline V CDR1 and CDR2: SGHKS, YYEKEE (reference sequence).

The chain links TRBV11-3 to TRBJ2-7; D might be TRBD2 (6 bases). Germline V lookup: CDR1 SGHNT, CDR2 YENEEA. The CDR3 covers 14 residues. V was pared by 1 base and J by 1 base, with 8 bases between. The CDR3 DNA is TGTGCCAGCAGCTTAGGCGGGGAATCCTACGAGCAGTACTTC. Residues: CASSLGGESYEQYF.

The chain couples TRBV29-1 to TRBJ1-1; D is perhaps TRBD1 (5 bases). Trimming took off 5 bases at V and 5 bases at J, with 12 bases between the two ends. CDR1 SQVTM and CDR2 ANQGSEA come from the germline V gene. This CDR3 has 12 amino acids. CDR3 sequence reads: CSVSGGGTEAFF. The DNA for the CDR3 is TGCAGCGTTTCTGGGGGGGGGACTGAAGCTTTCTTT.

This chain joins TRBV7-2 and TRBJ2-7; D uncertain. Germline CDR1 is SGHTA and CDR2 is FQGNSA. The V gene lost 1 base and the J gene lost 9 bases, with 13 bases spanning the gap. The CDR3 contains 13 residues. CDR3 in amino acids: CASSLEAENGQYF. CDR3 coding DNA: TGTGCCAGCAGCTTAGAAGCTGAAAATGGGCAGTACTTC.

The rearrangement uses TRBV7-9 and TRBJ1-1; no firm D call. The CDR3 is 13 amino acids. Trimming pared 0 bases from V and 1 base from J, leaving 3 bases between. Germline assignment: CDR1 SEHNR and CDR2 FQNEAQ (reference sequence). The DNA for the CDR3 is TGTGCCAGCAGCTTAGCACAGAACACTGAAGCTTTCTTT. Translating it yields CASSLAQNTEAFF. Complete variable domain (other parts from reference TRBV7-9 and TRBJ1-1): DTGVSQNPRHKITKRGQNVTFRCDPISEHNRLYWYRQTLGQGPEFLTYFQNEAQLEKSRLLSDRFSAERPKGSFSTLEIQRTEQGDSAMYLCASSLAQNTEAFFGQGTRLTVV.

This sequence joins TRBV2 and TRBJ2-2; TRBD2 aligns across 10 bases. This CDR3 has 14 amino acids. Per the germline V gene, CDR1 is SNHLY and CDR2 is FYNNEI. The junction had 3 bases not matched to a gene; V was cut back by 10 bases and J by 1 base. This CDR3 reads CATRTSGNTGELFF. The CDR3 coding sequence is TGTGCCACTAGGACTAGCGGGAACACCGGGGAGCTGTTTTTT.

V usage is TRBV4-2 and J usage is TRBJ2-7; 8 nucleotides line up with TRBD2. J was trimmed by 2 bases and V by 3 bases; bases with no gene match: 6. The length of the CDR3 is 15 residues. Germline-derived CDR1 and CDR2 are LGHNA and YNFKEQ. The CDR3 bases are TGTGCCAGCAGCCAGAGCGGGAGCGCTCCCTACGAGCAGTACTTC. This codes for CASSQSGSAPYEQYF.

This chain connects TRBV7-9 to TRBJ1-5; TRBD1 aligns across 9 bases. The CDR3 runs 18 residues. The germline V gene has CDR1 SEHNR and CDR2 FQNEAQ (reference sequence). With 1 base clipped from V and 0 bases from J, the junction kept 7 bases outside the gene matches. CDR3 amino acids: CASSLVGTGIISNQPQHF. The CDR3 DNA sequence: TGTGCCAGCAGCTTAGTCGGGACAGGGATTATTAGCAATCAGCCCCAGCATTTT.

This chain connects TRBV7-2 to TRBJ2-1; a possible D gene is TRBD2 (5 bases). The CDR3 totals 15 residues. V lost 2 bases and J 7 bases, leaving 15 bases between the germline ends. CDR1 is SGHTA and CDR2 is FQGNSA in the germline V gene. For the CDR3, the DNA is TGTGCCAGCAGCTTACGTCCGGGAACTGGGAATGAGCAGTTCTTC. Translating it yields CASSLRPGTGNEQFF.

This clone appeared once. The chain has TRBV6-2 or TRBV6-3 and TRBJ1-1, with 9 bases that match TRBD1. V gave up 6 bases and J gave up 1 base; unmatched junction bases: 3. The length of the CDR3 is 14 residues. The V gene's germline CDR1 is MNHEY and CDR2 SVGEGT. The CDR3 spells CASSGTGPNTEAFF. CDR3 sequence (DNA): TGTGCCAGCAGCGGGACAGGGCCGAACACTGAAGCTTTCTTT.

This rearrangement joins TRBV7-9 to TRBJ1-5; weak D call: TRBD1 (5 bases). The germline gives CDR1 SEHNR, CDR2 FQNEAQ (reference sequence). Trimming left V 1 base short and J 0 bases short, with 10 bases between. The length of the CDR3 is 16 residues. This CDR3 is CASSLESGHSNQPQHF. The DNA of the CDR3 is TGTGCCAGCAGCTTAGAGTCAGGGCATAGCAATCAGCCCCAGCATTTT.

This clone has only a few counts. This sequence joins TRBV4-2 and TRBJ1-2; D call uncertain. The CDR3 length is 13 residues. Germline loops: CDR1 LGHNA, CDR2 YNFKEQ. V gave up 0 bases and J gave up 5 bases, with 7 bases separating them. The CDR3 nucleotides read TGTGCCAGCAGCCAAGATATCAGATATGGCTACACCTTC. Amino acids: CASSQDIRYGYTF.

The chain recombines TRBV9 with TRBJ2-3; 7 positions match TRBD2. CDR3 length: 16 residues. The germline V gene encodes CDR1 SGDLS and CDR2 YYNGEE. V was clipped by 0 bases and J by 7 bases; unmatched bases: 11. The CDR3 reads CASSVASRAGDHTQYF. The CDR3 nucleotides are TGTGCCAGCAGCGTAGCTAGTCGGGCGGGAGACCATACGCAGTATTTT.

The CDR3, as DNA: TGTGCCAGCAGTTTACCCGGTTCTAGCACAGATACGCAGTATTTT. This gives the protein CASSLPGSSTDTQYF. The rearrangement uses TRBV27 and TRBJ2-3; D is unclear. This CDR3 has 15 amino acids. V lost 2 bases to trimming and J lost 0 bases, with 9 bases between them. Germline CDR1 and CDR2: MNHEY and SMNVEV (reference sequence).

The chain is built from TRBV18 and TRBJ2-2; 9 bases line up with TRBD2. This CDR3 contains 16 residues. V trimming: 6 bases; J trimming: 2 bases; junction bases outside the gene matches: 7. The germline gives CDR1 KGHSH, CDR2 LQKENI. For the CDR3, the DNA is TGTGCCAGCTCGCGTAGCGGGGGCTCTAACACCGGGGAGCTGTTTTTT. Translated, it gives CASSRSGGSNTGELFF.